Described below is a single TCR beta chain sequence and its context. Original analysis: Counts of nucleated cells, estimated from reference gene primer amplification, were obtained. The repertoire was sequenced with immunoSEQ multiplex PCR; TCRdb's copy has only in-frame clones and lacks some. V and J calls and clone size are copied from that table; D and trimming were computed from the DNA. The repertoire holds about 360,000 clones, with around nine tenths as singletons. The sample is drawn from a study of blood T cell repertoires in COVID-19. Study background: Samples representing acute and convalescent COVID-19 were sourced from the United States, Italy and Spain. PBMCs, B-cell-depleted T cells, or T cells were the source of the cDNA or gDNA that made up the material.

Losses at the gene ends were 7 bases for V and 5 bases for J; bases not matched to a gene: 9. The V gene's germline CDR1 is MDHEN and CDR2 SYDVKM. CDR3 length equals 15 residues. The V and J genes are TRBV28 and TRBJ1-5, with 9 positions matching TRBD1. This TCR was recovered from a human donor in a cohort sampled during active COVID-19. Sequenced input: peripheral blood. The CDR3 loop is CASTLGDRDYQPQHF. CDR3 DNA: TGTGCCAGCACCCTGGGGGACAGGGATTATCAGCCCCAGCATTTT.